This is a list of T cell receptor beta chains from one sample in a study of T cell changes during pregnancy in multiple sclerosis. TCRdb keeps only in-frame clones here, not all; method: immunoSEQ multiplex PCR. The table shows under 75,000 clones, with 80% to 95% occurring only once. The sequencing here drew on CD4+ T cells from peripheral blood mononuclear cells, taken after pregnancy. These TCRs come from a female donor with multiple sclerosis, enrolled in a pregnancy study. Both conserved end residues are part of each CDR3. D genes are given only for firm matches. Not all rows give a size; the values are once, few, many and, for expanded clones, a class.

CDR3 protein	CDR3 DNA	V gene	D gene	J gene	clone size
CASSEGSSYEQYF	TGTGCCAGCAGTGAGGGCAGCTCCTACGAGCAGTACTTC	TRBV2	.	TRBJ2-7	.
CATGAGLNNEQFF	TGTGCCACCGGAGCGGGACTAAACAATGAGCAGTTCTTC	TRBV15	TRBD2	TRBJ2-1	.
CASKEGTARLKNTEAFF	TGTGCCAGCAAAGAAGGGACAGCTCGACTTAAGAACACTGAAGCTTTCTTT	TRBV27	TRBD1	TRBJ1-1	.
CASSLERSNTGELFF	TGTGCCAGCAGCTTGGAGCGTTCGAACACCGGGGAGCTGTTTTTT	TRBV5-4	.	TRBJ2-2	.
CASSKNEGGLYEQYF	TGTGCCAGCAGTAAAAATGAGGGAGGCCTCTACGAGCAGTACTTC	TRBV25-1	.	TRBJ2-7	.
CAIRTRVPGELFF	TGTGCCATCAGAACTAGAGTCCCCGGGGAGCTGTTTTTT	TRBV10-3	.	TRBJ2-2	.
CASSLPDLVLLEQYF	TGTGCCAGCAGTCTACCGGACTTAGTTTTACTCGAGCAGTACTTC	TRBV27	.	TRBJ2-7	.
CASSEGIPGQTEAFF	TGTGCCAGCAGTGAAGGGATTCCGGGACAGACTGAAGCTTTCTTT	TRBV6-1	TRBD1	TRBJ1-1	.
CASSYTVSDQPQHF	TGTGCCAGCAGTTACACGGTTAGCGATCAGCCCCAGCATTTT	TRBV6-5	.	TRBJ1-5	.
CSASGQGYGYTF	TGCAGCGCCTCGGGACAGGGCTATGGCTACACCTTC	TRBV29-1	TRBD1	TRBJ1-2	.
CSVRGGVSYNEQFF	TGCAGCGTTCGCGGGGGCGTCTCCTACAATGAGCAGTTCTTC	TRBV29-1	.	TRBJ2-1	few
CATSSRRGSNEKLFF	TGTGCCACCAGCAGTAGAAGGGGCAGTAATGAAAAACTGTTTTTT	TRBV15	.	TRBJ1-4	.
CASSLFAQGTGNTIYF	TGTGCCAGCAGTCTCTTTGCACAGGGCACTGGAAACACCATATATTTT	TRBV6-6	.	TRBJ1-3	.
CAISGGVAGVSEQYF	TGTGCCATCAGTGGGGGGGTGGCTGGGGTCTCCGAGCAGTACTTC	TRBV10-3	.	TRBJ2-7	.
CASSLGTGGLGYGYTF	TGCGCCAGCAGCTTGGGGACAGGGGGCTTAGGCTATGGCTACACCTTC	TRBV5-1	TRBD1	TRBJ1-2	.
CASSGDLANYGYTF	TGCGCCAGCAGCGGAGACCTAGCTAACTATGGCTACACCTTC	TRBV4-1	.	TRBJ1-2	.
CASSVGLAAYEQYF	TGTGCCAGCAGTGTGGGACTAGCGGCATACGAGCAGTACTTC	TRBV2	TRBD2	TRBJ2-7	once
CASSEDRGGEKLFF	TGTGCCAGCAGTGAGGACAGGGGTGGTGAAAAACTGTTTTTT	TRBV6-1	TRBD1	TRBJ1-4	.
CASSLTQGKETQYF	TGTGCCAGCAGCTTGACACAGGGCAAAGAGACCCAGTACTTC	TRBV5-4	.	TRBJ2-5	.
CASSLADPYEQYF	TGTGCCAGCAGTCTAGCGGACCCCTACGAGCAGTACTTC	TRBV7-2	TRBD2	TRBJ2-7	.
CASRSFEGVQETQYF	TGTGCCAGTAGATCGTTTGAGGGAGTTCAAGAGACCCAGTACTTC	TRBV19	.	TRBJ2-5	once
CASSASSGRWSSYEQYF	TGTGCCAGCAGCGCCTCTAGCGGGAGGTGGAGCTCCTACGAGCAGTACTTC	TRBV9	TRBD2	TRBJ2-7	.
CASSPGLATDTQYF	TGTGCCAGCAGCCCGGGACTAGCGACGGATACGCAGTATTTT	TRBV7-2	TRBD2	TRBJ2-3	.
CSVEDGSLANYGYTF	TGCAGCGTTGAAGACGGAAGTCTAGCTAACTATGGCTACACCTTC	TRBV29-1	.	TRBJ1-2	.
CALTSGSLGEQFF	TGTGCTCTAACTAGCGGGAGTCTTGGTGAGCAGTTCTTC	TRBV30	TRBD2	TRBJ2-1	.
CASSEGQGWTGELFF	TGTGCCAGCAGTGAAGGACAGGGGTGGACCGGGGAGCTGTTTTTT	TRBV6-1	TRBD1	TRBJ2-2	.
CASSPPGTSGPRGKTQYF	TGTGCCAGCAGCCCCCCCGGGACTAGCGGGCCTCGAGGAAAAACGCAGTATTTT	TRBV9	TRBD2	TRBJ2-3	.
CASSLPGSVENTANYGYTF	TGTGCCAGCAGCCTGCCCGGCTCGGTTGAAAATACAGCTAACTATGGCTACACCTTC	TRBV5-6	.	TRBJ1-2	.
CASSPSRVDNQPQHF	TGTGCCAGCTCACCATCCAGGGTTGACAATCAGCCCCAGCATTTT	TRBV18	.	TRBJ1-5	.
CASSPDVTVTSYGYTF	TGCGCCAGCAGCCCGGATGTTACGGTCACTAGCTATGGCTACACCTTC	TRBV5-1	.	TRBJ1-2	.
CASSLTGDNSPLHF	TGTGCCAGCAGCTTGACAGGGGATAATTCACCCCTCCACTTT	TRBV6-6	TRBD1	TRBJ1-6	once
CASSFRNEGAHTGELFF	TGTGCCAGCAGTTTCAGGAACGAGGGGGCGCACACCGGGGAGCTGTTTTTT	TRBV27	TRBD1	TRBJ2-2	.
CASSLTGGRNQPQHF	TGTGCCAGCAGCCTAACAGGGGGCCGGAATCAGCCCCAGCATTTT	TRBV5-5	TRBD1	TRBJ1-5	.
CASSYPRGSTYEQYF	TGTGCCAGCAGTTACCCCAGGGGTTCCACCTACGAGCAGTACTTC	TRBV28	.	TRBJ2-7	.